This T cell receptor (beta chain) derives from a study of blood T cell repertoires in COVID-19. Trimming took 0 bases from V and 8 from J, leaving 14 bases between them. CDR3 length equals 15 residues. The germline V gene encodes CDR1 SGDLS and CDR2 YYNGEE. Original analysis: Nucleated cell number was recorded as an estimate derived from reference gene primer amplification. Here immunoSEQ multiplex PCR was the method, and the copy in TCRdb shows in-frame clones only, minus some. V, J and clone size derive from that table, while D and trimming were established from the DNA sequence. The table lists over 150,000 clones, approximately 84% of them singletons. This clone was recorded once.

This sequence joins TRBV9 and TRBJ1-4; the D is unclear. This receptor was identified in a man aged 35 to 55 with acute or convalescent COVID-19. Material for sequencing was peripheral blood. The CDR3 sequence is CASSVGGLPREKLFF. The CDR3 DNA follows: TGTGCCAGCAGCGTAGGAGGGCTTCCACGGGAAAAACTGTTTTTT. Together with reference TRBV9 and TRBJ1-4, the CDR3 gives the full variable domain: DSGVTQTPKHLITATGQRVTLRCSPRSGDLSVYWYQQSLDQGLQFLIQYYNGEERAKGNILERFSAQQFPDLHSELNLSSLELGDSALYFCASSVGGLPREKLFFGSGTQLSVL.